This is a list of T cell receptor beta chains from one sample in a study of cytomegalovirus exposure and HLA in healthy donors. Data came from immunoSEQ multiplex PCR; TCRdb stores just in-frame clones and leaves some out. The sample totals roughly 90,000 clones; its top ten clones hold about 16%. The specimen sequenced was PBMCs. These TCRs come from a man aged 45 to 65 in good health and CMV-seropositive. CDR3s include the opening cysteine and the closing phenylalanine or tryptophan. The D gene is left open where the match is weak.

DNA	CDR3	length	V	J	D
TGTGCCAGCAGTCCCTACGGGGGCAATCAGCCCCAGCATTTT	CASSPYGGNQPQHF	14	TRBV27	TRBJ1-5	NA
TGTGCCAGCAGCTCAGGGGTCCAAGAGACCCAGTACTTC	CASSSGVQETQYF	13	TRBV7-3	TRBJ2-5	NA
TGTGCCAGCAGCTTCGACACCCCTTTAAACACTGAAGCTTTCTTT	CASSFDTPLNTEAFF	15	TRBV11-2	TRBJ1-1	NA
TGTGCCAGCAGTACTAGCGGCAGCACAGATACGCAGTATTTT	CASSTSGSTDTQYF	14	TRBV9	TRBJ2-3	TRBD2
TGTGCCAGCAGCTTTAGCGGGAGAGAAAATGAGCAGTTCTTC	CASSFSGRENEQFF	14	TRBV6-4	TRBJ2-1	TRBD2
TGTGCCAGCTCACCAAGGCAGGGGTCTGGAAACACCATATATTTT	CASSPRQGSGNTIYF	15	TRBV18	TRBJ1-3	NA
TGTGCCAGCAGCTTTGGCCAACCCGCCAACGTCCTGACTTTC	CASSFGQPANVLTF	14	TRBV7-2	TRBJ2-6	NA
TGCGCCAGCAGCTCCACGGGGGGGACTAGCGGGAACCACGAGCAGTACTTC	CASSSTGGTSGNHEQYF	17	TRBV5-1	TRBJ2-7	TRBD2
TGTGCCAGTAGTATAGGAGTTCATAGCAATCAGCCCCAGCATTTT	CASSIGVHSNQPQHF	15	TRBV19	TRBJ1-5	NA
TGTGCCAGCAGCTTAGCTGGGGAGGTAGTATACGAGCAGTACTTC	CASSLAGEVVYEQYF	15	TRBV7-8	TRBJ2-7	NA
TGTGCCAGCACCTTTCGGCGGAAGCTAGGGGCTGAAGCTTTCTTT	CASTFRRKLGAEAFF	15	TRBV6-5	TRBJ1-1	NA
TGTGCCAGCAGTCTCTACGGGGGGGAGGGTGGCAATCAGCCCCAGCATTTT	CASSLYGGEGGNQPQHF	17	TRBV4-2	TRBJ1-5	NA
TGCGCCAGCAGCCAAGGGAAGGGGGACAGCTACAATGAGCAGTTCTTC	CASSQGKGDSYNEQFF	16	TRBV4-1	TRBJ2-1	TRBD1
TGCGCCAGCAGCCAACAAACGGGACTGGATTCCGACAATGAGCAGTTCTTC	CASSQQTGLDSDNEQFF	17	TRBV4-3	TRBJ2-1	NA
TGTGCCAGCAGTTCCCTACTAGCGGGAGGATCTGGGGCCAACGTCCTGACTTTC	CASSSLLAGGSGANVLTF	18	TRBV28	TRBJ2-6	TRBD2
TGTGCCAGCAGCCGGACAGGGGGGTATTACGCTGAAGCTTTCTTT	CASSRTGGYYAEAFF	15	TRBV9	TRBJ1-1	TRBD1
TGTGCCAGCTCATCAATGACTGGAGGAACTGAAGCTTTCTTT	CASSSMTGGTEAFF	14	TRBV18	TRBJ1-1	NA
TGTGCCAGCAGGGGACAGGGTTCTAACTATGGCTACACCTTC	CASRGQGSNYGYTF	14	TRBV2	TRBJ1-2	TRBD1
TGTGCCAGCAGCTTAGGACGGGTTTATGGCTACACCTTC	CASSLGRVYGYTF	13	TRBV11-2	TRBJ1-2	NA
TGCGGACCCCCCCCAAGACAAGGTCGATACTTC	CGPPPRQGRYF	11	TRBV23-1	TRBJ2-5	NA
TGCGCCAGCAGCCCCCTAGCGGGTGGGAATGAGCAGTTCTTC	CASSPLAGGNEQFF	14	TRBV5-1	TRBJ2-1	TRBD2
TGTGCCAGCAGTCCCAGGTTGGGGACAGGGGGGGCAACTGAAGCTTTCTTT	CASSPRLGTGGATEAFF	17	TRBV2	TRBJ1-1	TRBD1
TGTGCCAGCAGCTTAACGTTGCGGGAGCCGAAGTTCTTC	CASSLTLREPKFF	13	TRBV7-2	TRBJ2-1	TRBD2